This T cell receptor beta chain was documented in a study of Graves' ophthalmopathy and Graves' hyperthyroidism. There are 14 residues in the CDR3. CDR1 and CDR2 (germline): ENHRY, SYGVKD. As regards this clonotype: Germline is not matched at one junction end, which may reflect a read error.

TCR beta CDR3 amplification used RNA transcripts. Second-round multiplex PCR came after a first-round RT-PCR that employed HTBI primers. Each CDR3 protein is one row after TCRdb ran MiXCR on the multiplex PCR reads. The table records 200,000 to 300,000 distinct CDR3 sequences, around 42% of them present only once. Sequences were obtained from peripheral blood. This receptor was obtained from an adult man with Graves' ophthalmopathy. This chain joins TRBV10-3 and TRBJ2-2; D is ambiguous. For the CDR3, the DNA is TGTGCCAGCAGTTACAAGGCGAGCACCGGGGAGCTGTTTTTT. Its protein product is CASSYKASTGELFF.